A selection of T cell receptor beta chains follows, all from one sample in a study of neoadjuvant nivolumab and ipilimumab in lung cancer. Sequencing was performed with immunoSEQ multiplex PCR; in TCRdb, only in-frame clones are kept and a portion is missing. This sample has about 3,800 clones, with about nine tenths found just once. Sequences were derived from adjacent normal lung tissue, sampled after neoadjuvant nivolumab, alone or with ipilimumab, at or shortly before surgery. These receptors originate from an adult with non-small cell lung cancer. CDR3s include the opening cysteine and the closing phenylalanine or tryptophan.

V: TRBV29-1; J: TRBJ1-1; CDR3: CSVPGTGGSEAFF
V: TRBV27; J: TRBJ1-2; CDR3: CASSAKGRAIANYGYTF
V: TRBV5-1; J: TRBJ1-5; CDR3: CASSPYGTADQPQHF
V: TRBV15; J: TRBJ2-5; CDR3: CATSLRPRATQYF
V: TRBV7-9; J: TRBJ1-1; CDR3: CASSSGQLHEAFF
V: TRBV4-1; J: TRBJ2-3; CDR3: CASSQGWDYTQYF
V: TRBV9; J: TRBJ2-2; CDR3: CASEGGTGELFF
V: TRBV7-2; J: TRBJ1-5; CDR3: CASSSTGGNQPQHF
V: TRBV28; J: TRBJ1-1; CDR3: CASSLFGTGSNTEAFF
V: TRBV27; J: TRBJ1-5; CDR3: CASSLQGQPQHF
V: TRBV18; J: TRBJ1-5; CDR3: CASSPDGIGNQPQHF
V: TRBV9; J: TRBJ2-7; CDR3: CASSAGGESGVHEQYF
V: TRBV20-1; J: TRBJ1-1; CDR3: CSASQGAQAFF
V: TRBV7-9; J: TRBJ1-2; CDR3: CASSLTEAASLYGYTF
V: TRBV27; J: TRBJ1-5; CDR3: CASRRQGARGQPQHF
V: TRBV28; J: TRBJ2-3; CDR3: CASRSSMWTDTQYF
V: TRBV5-1; J: TRBJ2-3; CDR3: CASAATPAQVDTQYF
V: TRBV5-4; J: TRBJ2-4; CDR3: CASSEGQAGYIQYF
V: TRBV5-1; J: TRBJ1-2; CDR3: CASSLSPWLVTF
V: TRBV6-5; J: TRBJ1-2; CDR3: CASRPLQGLSGYTF
V: TRBV5-1; J: TRBJ1-3; CDR3: CASSLGSGSGNTIYF
V: TRBV15; J: TRBJ2-1; CDR3: CATSRSTGVYNEQFF
V: TRBV6-1; J: TRBJ2-3; CDR3: CASRWTGEDTQYF
V: TRBV18; J: TRBJ2-1; CDR3: CASSPIASGATYNEQFF
V: TRBV5-3; J: TRBJ2-4; CDR3: CARSRGTGPRLQYF
V: TRBV7-9; J: TRBJ2-7; CDR3: CASSLVTGGKEQYF
V: TRBV18; J: TRBJ1-4; CDR3: CASSPPGTGREKLFF
V: TRBV19; J: TRBJ2-1; CDR3: CASSMSSGGYNEQFF
V: TRBV2; J: TRBJ2-7; CDR3: CASSEQAGTTYEQYF
V: TRBV5-5; J: TRBJ2-5; CDR3: CASSLAQETQYF
V: TRBV5-6; J: TRBJ2-2; CDR3: CASSLAGTGGTETGELFF
V: TRBV2; J: TRBJ2-1; CDR3: CASSEEGLAVDEQFF
V: TRBV28; J: TRBJ1-3; CDR3: CASSFVGNTIYF
V: TRBV5-8; J: TRBJ2-7; CDR3: CASSHKPGMSLGIGEQYF
V: TRBV5-8; J: TRBJ1-5; CDR3: CASSTDHRNNQPQHF
V: TRBV4-1; J: TRBJ2-1; CDR3: CASSEGPSGRRNNEQFF
V: TRBV5-1; J: TRBJ1-1; CDR3: CASSFSRDNTEAFF
V: TRBV19; J: TRBJ2-2; CDR3: CASSIRRATGELFF
V: TRBV7-9; J: TRBJ2-3; CDR3: CASRRGGSADTQYF
V: TRBV2; J: TRBJ2-5; CDR3: CASTGGGTQYF
V: TRBV5-1; J: TRBJ1-5; CDR3: CASSLDSNQPQHF